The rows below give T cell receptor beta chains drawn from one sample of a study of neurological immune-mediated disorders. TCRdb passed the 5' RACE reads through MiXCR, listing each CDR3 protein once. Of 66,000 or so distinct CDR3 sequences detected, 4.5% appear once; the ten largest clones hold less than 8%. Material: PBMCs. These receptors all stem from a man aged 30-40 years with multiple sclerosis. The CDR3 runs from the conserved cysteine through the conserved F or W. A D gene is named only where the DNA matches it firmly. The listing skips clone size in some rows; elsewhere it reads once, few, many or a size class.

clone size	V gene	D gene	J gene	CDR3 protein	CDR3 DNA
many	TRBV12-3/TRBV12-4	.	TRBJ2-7	CASSFWKGAHYEQYF	TGTGCCAGCAGTTTCTGGAAAGGGGCTCACTACGAGCAGTACTTC
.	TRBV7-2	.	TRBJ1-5	CASSLWQSADPKPQHF	TGTGCCAGTAGCTTATGGCAGTCGGCAGACCCCAAGCCCCAGCATTTT
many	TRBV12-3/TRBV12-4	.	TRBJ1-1	CASKNHGTLNTEAFF	TGTGCCAGCAAGAATCACGGGACCCTGAACACTGAAGCTTTCTTT
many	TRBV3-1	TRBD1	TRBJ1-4	CASSQKPTGEFEKLFF	TGTGCCAGCAGCCAAAAACCGACAGGGGAATTTGAAAAACTGTTTTTT
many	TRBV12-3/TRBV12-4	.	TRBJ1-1	CASAPAMNTEAFF	TGTGCCAGCGCCCCAGCCATGAACACTGAAGCTTTCTTT
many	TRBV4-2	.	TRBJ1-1	CASSPSGTQVPEAFF	TGTGCCAGCAGCCCCTCCGGGACCCAGGTGCCTGAAGCTTTCTTT
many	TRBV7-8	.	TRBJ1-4	CASSQTRSGKLFF	TGTGCCAGCAGCCAGACTCGGTCGGGGAAACTGTTTTTT
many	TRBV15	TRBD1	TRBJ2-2	CATSRRTGPTGELFF	TGTGCCACCAGCAGGAGGACAGGGCCCACCGGGGAGCTGTTTTTT
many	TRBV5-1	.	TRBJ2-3	CASSLRTDTQYF	TGCGCCAGCAGCCTACGCACAGATACGCAGTATTTT
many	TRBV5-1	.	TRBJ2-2	CASSFGLTGELFF	TGCGCCAGCAGCTTTGGACTAACCGGGGAGCTGTTTTTT
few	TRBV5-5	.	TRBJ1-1	CASSWDGGGTEAFF	TGTGCCAGCAGCTGGGACGGCGGGGGTACTGAAGCTTTCTTT
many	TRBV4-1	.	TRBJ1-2	CASSQDNTLARYGYTF	TGCGCCAGCAGCCAAGATAATACCCTAGCGCGCTATGGCTACACCTTC
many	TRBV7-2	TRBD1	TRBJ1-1	CASSLWTGTAFF	TGTGCCAGCAGCCTATGGACAGGGACGGCTTTCTTT
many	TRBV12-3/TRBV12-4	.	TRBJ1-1	CASTMNTEAFF	TGTGCCAGCACGATGAACACTGAAGCTTTCTTT
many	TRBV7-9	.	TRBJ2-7	CASSLDRRTPYEQYF	TGTGCCAGCAGCTTAGATCGGCGGACCCCTTACGAGCAGTACTTC
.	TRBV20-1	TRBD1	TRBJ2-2	CSAFRTGDNTGELFF	TGCAGTGCCTTCCGGACAGGGGATAACACCGGGGAGCTGTTTTTT
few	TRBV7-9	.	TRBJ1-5	CASSLRDLEPQHF	TGTGCCAGCAGCCTCAGAGACCTCGAGCCCCAGCATTTT
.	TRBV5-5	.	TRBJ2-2	CASSPSFGYTGELFF	TGTGCCAGCAGCCCTAGCTTTGGGTACACCGGGGAGCTGTTTTTT
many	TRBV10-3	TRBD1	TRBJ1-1	CATKGGMNTEAFF	TGTGCCACCAAAGGGGGCATGAACACTGAAGCTTTCTTT
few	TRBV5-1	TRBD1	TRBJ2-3	CASSGTASTDTQYF	TGCGCCAGCAGCGGGACAGCCAGCACAGATACGCAGTATTTT